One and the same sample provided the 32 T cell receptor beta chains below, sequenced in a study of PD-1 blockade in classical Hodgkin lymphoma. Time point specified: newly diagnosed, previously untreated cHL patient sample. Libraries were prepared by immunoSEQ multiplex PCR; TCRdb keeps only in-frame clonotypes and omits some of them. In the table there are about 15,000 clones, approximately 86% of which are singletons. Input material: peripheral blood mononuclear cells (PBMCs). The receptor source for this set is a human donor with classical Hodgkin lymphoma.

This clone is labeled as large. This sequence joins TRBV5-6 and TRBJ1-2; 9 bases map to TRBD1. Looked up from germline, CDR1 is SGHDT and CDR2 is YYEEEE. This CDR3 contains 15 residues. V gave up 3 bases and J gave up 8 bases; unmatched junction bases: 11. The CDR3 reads CASSWDRELFGGYTF. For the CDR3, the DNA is TGTGCCAGCAGCTGGGACAGGGAGTTATTTGGAGGCTACACCTTC.

CDR3 bases: TGTGCCAGCAGCGTAGTGCCGGACACTGAAGCTTTCTTT. Its translation: CASSVVPDTEAFF. This chain connects TRBV9 to TRBJ1-1; D ambiguous. The CDR3 has 13 amino acids. Germline CDR1 and CDR2: SGDLS and YYNGEE. Trimming took off 0 bases at V and 3 bases at J, with 6 bases between the two ends.

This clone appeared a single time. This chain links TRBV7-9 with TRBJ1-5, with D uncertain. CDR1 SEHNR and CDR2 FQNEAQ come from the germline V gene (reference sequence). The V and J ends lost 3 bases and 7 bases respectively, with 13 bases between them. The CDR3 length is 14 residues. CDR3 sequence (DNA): TGTGCCAGCAGCTTGGAAGGATCGACGCAGCCCCAGCATTTT. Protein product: CASSLEGSTQPQHF. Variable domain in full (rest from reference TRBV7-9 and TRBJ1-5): DTGVSQNPRHKITKRGQNVTFRCDPISEHNRLYWYRQTLGQGPEFLTYFQNEAQLEKSRLLSDRFSAERPKGSFSTLEIQRTEQGDSAMYLCASSLEGSTQPQHFGDGTRLSIL.

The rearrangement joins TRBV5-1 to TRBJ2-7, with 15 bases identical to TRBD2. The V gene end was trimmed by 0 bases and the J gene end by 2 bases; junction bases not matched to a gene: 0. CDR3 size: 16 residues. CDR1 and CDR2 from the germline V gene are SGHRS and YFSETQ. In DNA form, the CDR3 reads TGCGCCAGCAGCTTGGGGACTAGCGGGAGGGCCTACGAGCAGTACTTC. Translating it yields CASSLGTSGRAYEQYF. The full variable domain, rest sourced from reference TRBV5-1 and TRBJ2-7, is KAGVTQTPRYLIKTRGQQVTLSCSPISGHRSVSWYQQTPGQGLQFLFEYFSETQRNKGNFPGRFSGRQFSNSRSEMNVSTLELGDSALYLCASSLGTSGRAYEQYFGPGTRLTVT.

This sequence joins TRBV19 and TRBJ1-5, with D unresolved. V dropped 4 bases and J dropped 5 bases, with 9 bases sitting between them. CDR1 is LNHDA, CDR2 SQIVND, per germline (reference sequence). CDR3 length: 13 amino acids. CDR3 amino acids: CASSTLRDQPQHF. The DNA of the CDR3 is TGTGCCAGTAGTACTTTACGGGATCAGCCCCAGCATTTT.

The CDR3 region has the DNA TGTGCCTGGAGTGGGCTAGCGGCGGACCACTCCTACAATGAGCAGTTCTTC. This codes for CAWSGLAADHSYNEQFF. This chain links TRBV30 with TRBJ2-1, with TRBD2 identical over 7 bases. Germline loops: CDR1 GTSNPN, CDR2 SVGIG (reference sequence). The V gene end was trimmed by 1 base and the J gene end by 0 bases; junction bases not matched to a gene: 9. CDR3 length equals 17 residues.

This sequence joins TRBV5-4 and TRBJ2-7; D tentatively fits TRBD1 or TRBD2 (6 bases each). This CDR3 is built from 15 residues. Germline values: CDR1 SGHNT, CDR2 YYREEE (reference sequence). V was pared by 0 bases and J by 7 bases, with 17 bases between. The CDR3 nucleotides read TGTGCCAGCAGCTTGGCCCCGGGGGCGCGGGAAGAGCAGTACTTC. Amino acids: CASSLAPGAREEQYF.

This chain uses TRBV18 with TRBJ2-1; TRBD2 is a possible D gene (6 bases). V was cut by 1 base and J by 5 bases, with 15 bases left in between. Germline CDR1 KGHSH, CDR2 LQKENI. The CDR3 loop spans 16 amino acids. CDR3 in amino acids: CASSPLGVADHNEQFF. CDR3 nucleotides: TGTGCCAGCTCACCACTGGGGGTAGCGGACCACAATGAGCAGTTCTTC.

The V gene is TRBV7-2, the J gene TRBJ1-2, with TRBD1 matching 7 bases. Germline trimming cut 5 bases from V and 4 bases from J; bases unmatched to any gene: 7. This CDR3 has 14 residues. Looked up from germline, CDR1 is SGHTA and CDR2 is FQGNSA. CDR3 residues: CASSVQGGPYGYTF. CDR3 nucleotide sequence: TGTGCCAGCAGCGTTCAGGGGGGCCCCTATGGCTACACCTTC.

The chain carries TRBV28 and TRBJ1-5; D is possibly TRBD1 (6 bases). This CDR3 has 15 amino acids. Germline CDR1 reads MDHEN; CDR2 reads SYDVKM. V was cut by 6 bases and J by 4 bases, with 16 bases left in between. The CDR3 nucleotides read TGTGCCAGCAGCATAGGGGGGTTGGCAAATCAGCCCCAGCATTTT. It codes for CASSIGGLANQPQHF.

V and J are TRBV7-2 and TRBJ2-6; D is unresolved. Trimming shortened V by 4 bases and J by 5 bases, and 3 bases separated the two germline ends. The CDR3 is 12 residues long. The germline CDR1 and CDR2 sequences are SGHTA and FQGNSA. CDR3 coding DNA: TGTGCCAGCAGCTCCCGGGCCAACGTCCTGACTTTC. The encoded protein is CASSSRANVLTF.

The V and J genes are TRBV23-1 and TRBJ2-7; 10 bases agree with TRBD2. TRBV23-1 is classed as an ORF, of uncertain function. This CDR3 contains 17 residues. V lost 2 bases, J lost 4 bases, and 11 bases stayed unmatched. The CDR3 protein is CASSQGSGGVHLYEQYF. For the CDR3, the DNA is TGCGCCAGCAGTCAAGGGAGCGGGGGGGTCCATTTATACGAGCAGTACTTC.

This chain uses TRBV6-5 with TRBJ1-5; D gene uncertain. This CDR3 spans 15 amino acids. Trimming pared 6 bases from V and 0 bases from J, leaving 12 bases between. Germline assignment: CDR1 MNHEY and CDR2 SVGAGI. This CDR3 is CASRVHRNSNQPQHF. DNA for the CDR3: TGTGCCAGCAGAGTACACCGTAATAGCAATCAGCCCCAGCATTTT.

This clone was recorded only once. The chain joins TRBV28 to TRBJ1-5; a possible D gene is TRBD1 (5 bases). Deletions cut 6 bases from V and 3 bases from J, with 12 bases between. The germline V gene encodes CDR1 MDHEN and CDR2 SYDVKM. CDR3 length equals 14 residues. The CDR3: CASRLTGSNQPQHF. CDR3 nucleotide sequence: TGTGCCAGCAGGTTAACAGGCTCCAATCAGCCCCAGCATTTT.

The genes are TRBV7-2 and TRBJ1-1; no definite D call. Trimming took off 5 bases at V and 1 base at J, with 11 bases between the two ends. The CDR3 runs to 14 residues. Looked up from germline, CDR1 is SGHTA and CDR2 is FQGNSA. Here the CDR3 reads CASSLRTGNTEAFF. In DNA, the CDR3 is TGTGCCAGCAGCCTTCGGACGGGGAACACTGAAGCTTTCTTT.

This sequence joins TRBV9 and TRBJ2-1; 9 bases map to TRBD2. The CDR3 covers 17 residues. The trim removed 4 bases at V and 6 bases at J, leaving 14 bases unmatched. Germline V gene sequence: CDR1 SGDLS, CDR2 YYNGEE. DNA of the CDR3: TGTGCCAGCAGCAGACTCATAGCGGGAGAAGGGACCAATGAGCAGTTCTTC. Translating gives CASSRLIAGEGTNEQFF.

CDR3 protein: CASSLQGDEQYF. In nucleotides, the CDR3 is TGTGCCAGCAGCTTACAGGGAGACGAGCAGTACTTC. This chain uses TRBV5-5 with TRBJ2-7; D might be TRBD1 (6 bases). The CDR3 has 12 residues. V dropped 2 bases and J dropped 5 bases, with 8 bases sitting between them. Germline V gene data show CDR1 as SGHKS and CDR2 as YYEKEE (reference sequence). The full variable domain, completed using reference TRBV5-5 and TRBJ2-7, is DAGVTQSPTHLIKTRGQQVTLRCSPISGHKSVSWYQQVLGQGPQFIFQYYEKEERGRGNFPDRFSARQFPNYSSELNVNALLLGDSALYLCASSLQGDEQYFGPGTRLTVT.

The CDR3 sequence is CASSYSRGREQFF. The CDR3 nucleotides are TGTGCCAGCAGTTACTCGAGGGGTCGGGAGCAGTTCTTC. The chain is built from TRBV6-5 and TRBJ2-1; TRBD1 or TRBD2 may be the D gene (5 bases each). CDR1 is MNHEY and CDR2 is SVGAGI in the germline V gene. The CDR3 has 13 amino acids. V shed 0 bases and J shed 10 bases, with 10 bases lying between them.

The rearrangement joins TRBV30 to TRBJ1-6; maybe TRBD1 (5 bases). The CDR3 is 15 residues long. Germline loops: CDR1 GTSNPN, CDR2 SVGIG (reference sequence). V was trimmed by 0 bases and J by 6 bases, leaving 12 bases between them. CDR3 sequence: CAWSVQIQANSPLHF. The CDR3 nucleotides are TGTGCCTGGAGTGTACAGATACAGGCTAATTCACCCCTCCACTTT.

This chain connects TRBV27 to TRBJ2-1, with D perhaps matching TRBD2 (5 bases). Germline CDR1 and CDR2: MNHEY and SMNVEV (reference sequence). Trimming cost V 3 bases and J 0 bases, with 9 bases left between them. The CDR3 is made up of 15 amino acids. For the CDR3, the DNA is TGTGCCAGCAGTTTCCGGGGTAACTCCTACAATGAGCAGTTCTTC. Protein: CASSFRGNSYNEQFF.

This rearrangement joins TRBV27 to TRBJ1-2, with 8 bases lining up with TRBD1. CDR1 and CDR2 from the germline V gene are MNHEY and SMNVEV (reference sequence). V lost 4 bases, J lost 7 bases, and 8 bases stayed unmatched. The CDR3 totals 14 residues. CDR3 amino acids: CASSSMQGAVGYTF. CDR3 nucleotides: TGTGCCAGCAGTTCAATGCAGGGGGCGGTTGGCTACACCTTC.

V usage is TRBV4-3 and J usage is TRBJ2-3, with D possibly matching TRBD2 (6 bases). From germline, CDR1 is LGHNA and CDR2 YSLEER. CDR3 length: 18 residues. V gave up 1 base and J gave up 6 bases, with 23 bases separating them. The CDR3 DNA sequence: TGCGCCAGCAGCCAAGCATGGGCAGGTAGCGGCTCAAAGGATACGCAGTATTTT. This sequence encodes CASSQAWAGSGSKDTQYF.

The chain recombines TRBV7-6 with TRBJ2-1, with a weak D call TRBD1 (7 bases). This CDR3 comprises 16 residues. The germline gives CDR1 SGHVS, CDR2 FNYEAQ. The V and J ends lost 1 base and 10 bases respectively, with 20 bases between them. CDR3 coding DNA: TGTGCCAGCAGCTTAGGGGTAGGTCGGGAGACAGGGGAGCAGTTCTTC. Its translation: CASSLGVGRETGEQFF.

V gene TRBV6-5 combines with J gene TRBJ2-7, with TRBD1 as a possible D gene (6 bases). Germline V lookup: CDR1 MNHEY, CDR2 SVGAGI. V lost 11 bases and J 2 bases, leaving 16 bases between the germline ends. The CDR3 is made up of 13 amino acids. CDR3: CAVAGRGPYEQYF. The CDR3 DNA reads TGTGCCGTGGCGGGCAGGGGTCCCTACGAGCAGTACTTC.

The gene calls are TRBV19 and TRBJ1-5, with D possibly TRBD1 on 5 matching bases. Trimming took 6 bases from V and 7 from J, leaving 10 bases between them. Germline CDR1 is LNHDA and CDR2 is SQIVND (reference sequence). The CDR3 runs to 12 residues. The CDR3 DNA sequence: TGTGCCAGTAGGGGGGGAGAACAGCCCCAGCATTTT. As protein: CASRGGEQPQHF.

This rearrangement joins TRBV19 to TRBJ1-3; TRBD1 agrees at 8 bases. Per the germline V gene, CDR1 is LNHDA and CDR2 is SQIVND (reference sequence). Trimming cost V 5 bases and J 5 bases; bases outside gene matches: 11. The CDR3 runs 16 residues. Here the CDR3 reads CASSANDRGERNTIYF. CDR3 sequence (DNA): TGTGCCAGTAGTGCGAACGACAGGGGCGAAAGAAACACCATATATTTT. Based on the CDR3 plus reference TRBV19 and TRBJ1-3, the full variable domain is DGGITQSPKYLFRKEGQNVTLSCEQNLNHDAMYWYRQDPGQGLRLIYYSQIVNDFQKGDIAEGYSVSREKKESFPLTVTSAQKNPTAFYLCASSANDRGERNTIYFGEGSWLTVV.

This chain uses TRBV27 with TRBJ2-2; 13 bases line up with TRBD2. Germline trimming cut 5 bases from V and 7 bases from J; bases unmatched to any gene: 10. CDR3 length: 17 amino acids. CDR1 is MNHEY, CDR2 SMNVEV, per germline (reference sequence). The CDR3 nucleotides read TGTGCCAGCAGTCCCCATCGGACTAGCGGGAGTATCGGGGAGCTGTTTTTT. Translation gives CASSPHRTSGSIGELFF.

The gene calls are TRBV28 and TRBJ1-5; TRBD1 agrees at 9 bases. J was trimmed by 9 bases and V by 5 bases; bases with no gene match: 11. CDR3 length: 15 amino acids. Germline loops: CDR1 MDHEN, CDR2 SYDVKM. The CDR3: CASSPQRQGVTPQHF. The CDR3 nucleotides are TGTGCCAGCAGTCCCCAAAGACAGGGGGTAACGCCCCAGCATTTT.

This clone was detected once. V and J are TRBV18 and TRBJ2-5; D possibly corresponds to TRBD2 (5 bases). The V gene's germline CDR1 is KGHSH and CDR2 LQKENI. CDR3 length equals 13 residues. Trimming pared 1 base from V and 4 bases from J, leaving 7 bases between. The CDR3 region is CASSPLDSETQYF. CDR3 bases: TGTGCCAGCTCACCACTGGACTCAGAGACCCAGTACTTC.

The CDR3 loop reads CASSLGSGTDTQYF. The CDR3 bases are TGTGCCAGCAGCTTAGGTAGCGGCACAGATACGCAGTATTTT. The rearrangement uses TRBV7-2 and TRBJ2-3; weak D call: TRBD2 (5 bases). CDR1 SGHTA and CDR2 FQGNSA come from the germline V gene. The V end lost 1 base, the J end lost 1 base, and 6 bases lay between the germline ends. The CDR3 has 14 amino acids.

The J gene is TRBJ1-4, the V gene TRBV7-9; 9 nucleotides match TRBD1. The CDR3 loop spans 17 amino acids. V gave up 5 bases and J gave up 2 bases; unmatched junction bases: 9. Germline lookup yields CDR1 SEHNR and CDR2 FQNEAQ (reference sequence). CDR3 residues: CASSLRTGVATNEKLFF. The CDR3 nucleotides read TGTGCCAGCAGCCTCCGGACAGGGGTCGCCACTAATGAAAAACTGTTTTTT.

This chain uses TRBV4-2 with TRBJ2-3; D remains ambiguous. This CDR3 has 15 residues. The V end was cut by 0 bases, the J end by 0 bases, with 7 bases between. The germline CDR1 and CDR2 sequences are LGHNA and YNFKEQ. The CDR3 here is CASSQDLGSTDTQYF. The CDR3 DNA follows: TGTGCCAGCAGCCAAGATCTAGGGAGCACAGATACGCAGTATTTT.